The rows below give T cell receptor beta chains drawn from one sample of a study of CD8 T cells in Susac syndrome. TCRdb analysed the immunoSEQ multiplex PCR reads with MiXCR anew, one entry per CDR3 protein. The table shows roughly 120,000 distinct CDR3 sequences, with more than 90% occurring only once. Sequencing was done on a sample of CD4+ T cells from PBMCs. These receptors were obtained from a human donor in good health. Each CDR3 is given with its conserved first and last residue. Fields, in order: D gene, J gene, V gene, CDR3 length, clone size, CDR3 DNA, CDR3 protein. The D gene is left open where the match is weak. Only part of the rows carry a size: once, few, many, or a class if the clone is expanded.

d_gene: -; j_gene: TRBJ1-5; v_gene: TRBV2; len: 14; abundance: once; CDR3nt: TGTGCCAGCAGTGAATTGGGGTCAAAGCAGCCCCAGCATTTT; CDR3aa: CASSELGSKQPQHF
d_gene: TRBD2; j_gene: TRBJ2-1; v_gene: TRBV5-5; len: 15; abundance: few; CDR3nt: TGTGCCAGCAGCCCTGGACTAGCGTCTTACAATGAGCAGTTCTTC; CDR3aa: CASSPGLASYNEQFF
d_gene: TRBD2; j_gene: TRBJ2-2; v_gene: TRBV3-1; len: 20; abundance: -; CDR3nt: TGTGCCAGCAGCCAAGAATCCGGTCAAGTACTAGCGGGGTACACCGGGGAGCTGTTTTTT; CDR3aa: CASSQESGQVLAGYTGELFF
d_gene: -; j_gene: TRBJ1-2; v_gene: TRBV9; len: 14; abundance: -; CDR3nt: TGTGCCAGCAGCCGGGATTCCCCTAACTATGGCTACACCTTC; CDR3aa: CASSRDSPNYGYTF
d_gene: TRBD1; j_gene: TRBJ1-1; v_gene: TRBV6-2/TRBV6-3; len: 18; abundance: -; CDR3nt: TGTGCCAGCAGTCTCTACACGACAGGGGTTGCCGTGAACACTGAAGCTTTCTTT; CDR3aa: CASSLYTTGVAVNTEAFF
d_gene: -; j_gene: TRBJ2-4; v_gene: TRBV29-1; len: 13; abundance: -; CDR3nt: TGCAGCGTTGCTGGGGAGGCCAAAAACATTCAGTACTTC; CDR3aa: CSVAGEAKNIQYF
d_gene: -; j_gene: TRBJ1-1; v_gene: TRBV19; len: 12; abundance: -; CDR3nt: TGTGCCAGTAGCAACAGTTACACTGAAGCTTTCTTT; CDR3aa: CASSNSYTEAFF
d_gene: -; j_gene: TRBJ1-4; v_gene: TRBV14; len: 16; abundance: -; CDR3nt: TGTGCCAGCAGCCAGCCCGGGAGGCCAACTAATGAAAAACTGTTTTTT; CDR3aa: CASSQPGRPTNEKLFF
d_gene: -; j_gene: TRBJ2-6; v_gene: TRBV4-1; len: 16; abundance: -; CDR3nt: TGCGCCAGCAGCCTAGAAAGGCCCTCTGGGGCCAACGTCCTGACTTTC; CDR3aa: CASSLERPSGANVLTF
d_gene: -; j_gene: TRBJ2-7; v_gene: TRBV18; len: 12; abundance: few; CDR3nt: TGTGCCAGCTCCCCCAGCTCCTACGAGCAGTACTTC; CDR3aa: CASSPSSYEQYF
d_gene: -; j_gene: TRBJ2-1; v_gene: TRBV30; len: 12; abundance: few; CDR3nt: TGTGCCTGGAGTGCTAATTGGAATGAGCAGTTCTTC; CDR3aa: CAWSANWNEQFF
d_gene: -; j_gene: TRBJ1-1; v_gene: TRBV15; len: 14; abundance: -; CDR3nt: TGTGCCACCAGCAGAGATTCTGGTGAAACTGAAGCTTTCTTT; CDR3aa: CATSRDSGETEAFF
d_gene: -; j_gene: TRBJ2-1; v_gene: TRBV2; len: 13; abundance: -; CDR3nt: TGTGCCAGCAGGGGGTTCTCCTACAATGAGCAGTTCTTC; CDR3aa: CASRGFSYNEQFF
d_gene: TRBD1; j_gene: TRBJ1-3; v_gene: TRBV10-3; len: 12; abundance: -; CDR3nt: TGTGCCGCCCGGGACAGCGGAAACACCATATATTTT; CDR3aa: CAARDSGNTIYF
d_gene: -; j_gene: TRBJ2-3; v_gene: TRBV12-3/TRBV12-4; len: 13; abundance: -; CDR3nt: TGTGCCAGCAGTTTATGGGTGGCAGATACGCAGTATTTT; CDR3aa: CASSLWVADTQYF
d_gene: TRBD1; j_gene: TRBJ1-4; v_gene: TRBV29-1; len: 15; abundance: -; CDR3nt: TGCAGCGCAGGAAGGGAGACCGGGACAGCGGGAAAACTGTTTTTT; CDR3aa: CSAGRETGTAGKLFF
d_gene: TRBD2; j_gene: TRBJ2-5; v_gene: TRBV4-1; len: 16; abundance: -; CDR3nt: TGCGCCAGCAGCCAAGACCCGGGACTAGCGGGATCGACCCAGTACTTC; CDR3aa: CASSQDPGLAGSTQYF
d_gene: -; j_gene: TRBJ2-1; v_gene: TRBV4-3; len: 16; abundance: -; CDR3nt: TGCGCCAGCAGCCAAAGTTTAAGCGGACCTTACAATGAGCAGTTCTTC; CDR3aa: CASSQSLSGPYNEQFF
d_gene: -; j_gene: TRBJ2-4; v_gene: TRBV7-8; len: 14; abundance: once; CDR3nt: TGTGCCAGCAGCTTGGGTCCAGGGGAAAACATTCAGTACTTC; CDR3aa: CASSLGPGENIQYF
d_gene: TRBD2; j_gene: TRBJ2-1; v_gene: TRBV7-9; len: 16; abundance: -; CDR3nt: TGTGCCAGCAGCGGAGCTACTAGCGGGAGGTACAATGAGCAGTTCTTC; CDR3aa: CASSGATSGRYNEQFF
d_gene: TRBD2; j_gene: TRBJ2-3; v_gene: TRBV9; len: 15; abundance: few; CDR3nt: TGTGCCAGCAGCGGACTAGCGGGAGGCTCAGATACGCAGTATTTT; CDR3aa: CASSGLAGGSDTQYF
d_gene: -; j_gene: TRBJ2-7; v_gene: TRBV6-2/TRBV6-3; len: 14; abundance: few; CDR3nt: TGTGCCAGCAGTTACCCCGGGCCACAAGGCGAGCAGTACTTC; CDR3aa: CASSYPGPQGEQYF
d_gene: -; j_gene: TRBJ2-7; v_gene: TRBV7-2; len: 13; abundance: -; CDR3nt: TGTGCCAGCAGCAGCCTGGGGGGTTACGAGCAGTACTTC; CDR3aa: CASSSLGGYEQYF
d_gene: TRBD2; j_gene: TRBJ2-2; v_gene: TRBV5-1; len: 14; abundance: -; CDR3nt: TGCGCCAGCCAACTAGCGGGAGGGATCGGGGAGCTGTTTTTT; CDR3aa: CASQLAGGIGELFF
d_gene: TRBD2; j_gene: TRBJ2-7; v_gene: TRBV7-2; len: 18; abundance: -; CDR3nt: TGTGCCAGCCGGCGGGGACTAGCGGGAGGCGGGGAGTCCTACGAGCAGTACTTC; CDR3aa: CASRRGLAGGGESYEQYF
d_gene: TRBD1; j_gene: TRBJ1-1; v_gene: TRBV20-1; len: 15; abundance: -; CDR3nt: TGCAGTGCCCCGGGGGACAGGGGGTGGCTCGGTGAAGCTTTCTTT; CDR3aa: CSAPGDRGWLGEAFF
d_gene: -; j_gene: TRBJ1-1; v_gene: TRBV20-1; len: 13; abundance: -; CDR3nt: TGCAGTGCCGCGGACCGGGCCTTCACTGAAGCTTTCTTT; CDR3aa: CSAADRAFTEAFF
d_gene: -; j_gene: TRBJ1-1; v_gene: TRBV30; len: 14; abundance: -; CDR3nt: TGTGCCTGGAGTGTAGGGGGGGGAGACACTGAAGCTTTCTTT; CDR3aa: CAWSVGGGDTEAFF
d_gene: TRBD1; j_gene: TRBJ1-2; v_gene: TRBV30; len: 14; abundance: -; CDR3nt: TGTGCCTGGAGGATCCGGGACAGGGAATATGGCTACACCTTC; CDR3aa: CAWRIRDREYGYTF
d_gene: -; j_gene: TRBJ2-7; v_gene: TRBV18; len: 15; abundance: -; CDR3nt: TGTGCCAGCTCACCGCACCCTTCTGTTGTAGACGAGCAGTACTTC; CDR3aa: CASSPHPSVVDEQYF
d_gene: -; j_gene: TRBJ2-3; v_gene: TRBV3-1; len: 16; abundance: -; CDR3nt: TGTGCCAGCAGCCAAGATCCCGGGGTAGGCACAGATACGCAGTATTTT; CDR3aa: CASSQDPGVGTDTQYF
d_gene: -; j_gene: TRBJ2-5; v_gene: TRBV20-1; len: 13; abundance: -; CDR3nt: TGCAGTGCCCCAGGACTCGGGGTAGAGACCCAGTACTTC; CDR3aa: CSAPGLGVETQYF
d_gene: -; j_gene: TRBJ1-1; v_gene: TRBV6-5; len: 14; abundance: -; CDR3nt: TGTGCCAGCACTATCCGTTTCTCTGACTCTGAAGCTTTCTTT; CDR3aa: CASTIRFSDSEAFF
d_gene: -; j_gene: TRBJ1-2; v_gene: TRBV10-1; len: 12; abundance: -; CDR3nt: TGCGCCAGCAGTGAAGGGGGCTATGGCTACACCTTC; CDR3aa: CASSEGGYGYTF
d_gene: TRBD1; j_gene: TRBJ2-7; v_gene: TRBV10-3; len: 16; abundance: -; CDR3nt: TGTGCCATCAGTGGGCAGCCGGGACAGGATTCCTACGAGCAGTACTTC; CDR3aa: CAISGQPGQDSYEQYF
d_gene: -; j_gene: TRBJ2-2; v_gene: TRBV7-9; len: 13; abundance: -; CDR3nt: TGTGCCAGCAGCCCCATGAACACCGGGGAGCTGTTTTTT; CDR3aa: CASSPMNTGELFF
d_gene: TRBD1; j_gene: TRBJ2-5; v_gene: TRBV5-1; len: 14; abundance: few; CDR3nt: TGCGCCAGCAGCCCGGGACAGGGGAAGGAGACCCAGTACTTC; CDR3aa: CASSPGQGKETQYF
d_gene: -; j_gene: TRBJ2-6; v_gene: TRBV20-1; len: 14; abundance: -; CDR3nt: TGCAGTGCCCCGCCTCTTCCTGGGGCCAACGTCCTGACTTTC; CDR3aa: CSAPPLPGANVLTF
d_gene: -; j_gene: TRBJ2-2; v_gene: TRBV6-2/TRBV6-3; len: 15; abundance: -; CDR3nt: TGTGCCATATCTTCGGGACTCGCATTCACCGGGGAGCTGTTTTTT; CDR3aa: CAISSGLAFTGELFF
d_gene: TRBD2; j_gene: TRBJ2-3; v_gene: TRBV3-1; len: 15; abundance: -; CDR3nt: TGTGCCAGCAGAACTAGCGGGAGAAGCACAGATACGCAGTATTTT; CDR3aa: CASRTSGRSTDTQYF